This T cell receptor beta chain was sequenced during a study of cytotoxic CD8 clonotypes in ibrutinib-treated CLL. Trimming took 3 bases from V and 10 from J, leaving 12 bases between them. CDR1 and CDR2 (germline): MGHDK, SYGVNS. The CDR3 is 12 amino acids. Method: immunoSEQ multiplex PCR; TCRdb's copy keeps in-frame clones and lacks some. This table holds approximately 92,000 clones, around 77% found once. This TCR was sampled from a human donor with chronic lymphocytic leukemia. This material consisted of PBMCs, taken after 24 months of ibrutinib treatment. The chain has TRBV25-1 and TRBJ1-2; no definite D call. The CDR3 DNA reads as TGTGCCAGCAGTGATTGGAGGACCGACTACACCTTC. The encoded protein is CASSDWRTDYTF.